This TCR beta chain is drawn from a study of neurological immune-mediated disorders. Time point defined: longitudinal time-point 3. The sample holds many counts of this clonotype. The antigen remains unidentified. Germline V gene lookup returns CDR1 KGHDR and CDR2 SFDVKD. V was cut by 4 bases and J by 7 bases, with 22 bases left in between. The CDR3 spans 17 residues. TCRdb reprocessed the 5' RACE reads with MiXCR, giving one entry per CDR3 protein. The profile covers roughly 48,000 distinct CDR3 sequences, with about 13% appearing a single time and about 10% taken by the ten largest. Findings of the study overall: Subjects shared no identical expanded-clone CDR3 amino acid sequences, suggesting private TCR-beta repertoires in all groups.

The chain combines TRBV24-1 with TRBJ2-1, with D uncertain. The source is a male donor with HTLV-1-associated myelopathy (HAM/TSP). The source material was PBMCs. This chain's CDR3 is CATSDRTTAPVWNEQFF. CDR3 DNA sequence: TGTGCCACCAGTGACCGAACCACAGCGCCAGTCTGGAATGAGCAGTTCTTC.